These T cell receptor beta chains were read from a single sample in a study of cytomegalovirus exposure and HLA in healthy donors. The assay was immunoSEQ multiplex PCR, and TCRdb's table has in-frame clones only and misses some. The data show roughly 170,000 clones, approximately 80% seen once. The sample was PBMCs. Receptor source: a man in his thirties or forties in good health and CMV-seronegative. Both conserved end residues are part of each CDR3. The D gene is left open where the match is weak. Size tells how often a clone was seen (once, few, many) or the class of an expanded clone, and some rows leave it out.

cdr3_length,clone_size,j_call,v_call,d_call,cdr3_aa,cdr3_nt
15,NA,TRBJ1-4,TRBV6-5,NA,CASSYSNSLNEKLFF,TGTGCCAGCAGTTACTCAAACAGCCTAAATGAAAAACTGTTTTTT
15,NA,TRBJ2-3,TRBV9,NA,CASSAAGSSTDTQYF,TGTGCCAGCAGCGCGGCAGGCTCTTCTACAGATACGCAGTATTTT
15,few,TRBJ1-2,TRBV9,NA,CASSRGQGSNYGYTF,TGTGCCAGCAGCCGGGGTCAGGGGTCCAACTATGGCTACACCTTC
15,NA,TRBJ1-1,TRBV28,TRBD1,CASKPSGQANTEAFF,TGTGCCAGCAAGCCCTCGGGACAGGCGAACACTGAAGCTTTCTTT
18,NA,TRBJ2-1,TRBV18,NA,CASSPASRRLTRDNEQFF,TGTGCCAGCTCACCAGCCTCGAGGCGACTAACACGGGACAATGAGCAGTTCTTC
16,NA,TRBJ1-4,TRBV18,TRBD1,CASSQGPGQGHEKLFF,TGTGCCAGCTCGCAAGGGCCGGGACAGGGGCACGAAAAACTGTTTTTT
14,NA,TRBJ1-4,TRBV7-9,NA,CASSLASVNEKLFF,TGTGCCAGCAGCTTAGCGTCAGTTAATGAAAAACTGTTTTTT
16,NA,TRBJ2-6,TRBV28,NA,CASRSRGAGGANVLTF,TGTGCCAGCAGGAGCAGGGGCGCGGGTGGGGCCAACGTCCTGACTTTC
15,NA,TRBJ1-6,TRBV10-3,NA,CAISESGGYNSPLHF,TGTGCCATCAGTGAGTCAGGGGGCTATAATTCACCCCTCCACTTT
16,NA,TRBJ2-1,TRBV11-3,TRBD1,CASSLGWDRVYNEQFF,TGTGCCAGCAGCTTAGGATGGGACAGGGTCTACAATGAGCAGTTCTTC
14,NA,TRBJ2-3,TRBV7-7,TRBD1,CASSRDRGTDTQYF,TGTGCTAGCAGCAGGGACAGGGGCACAGATACGCAGTATTTT
15,few,TRBJ1-4,TRBV25-1,NA,CASSDGQATNEKLFF,TGTGCCAGCAGTGATGGACAAGCAACTAATGAAAAACTGTTTTTT
15,NA,TRBJ1-5,TRBV2,NA,CASSDRGGGSQPQHF,TGTGCCAGCAGTGACCGAGGGGGAGGGAGTCAGCCCCAGCATTTT
16,NA,TRBJ2-7,TRBV5-5,NA,CASSRAGQGGIYEQYF,TGTGCCAGCAGCCGGGCGGGGCAGGGAGGAATCTACGAGCAGTACTTC
15,NA,TRBJ2-5,TRBV9,TRBD2,CASSVAGLAFETQYF,TGTGCCAGCAGCGTAGCGGGACTAGCGTTCGAGACCCAGTACTTC
16,NA,TRBJ2-3,TRBV12-5,TRBD1,CASGLGGQGSTDTQYF,TGTGCTAGTGGTTTGGGGGGACAGGGGAGCACAGATACGCAGTATTTT
16,NA,TRBJ2-2,TRBV4-1,NA,CASSHLGQANTGELFF,TGCGCCAGCAGCCATCTTGGGCAGGCCAACACCGGGGAGCTGTTTTTT
15,NA,TRBJ2-7,TRBV18,TRBD1,CASSPGQGSSYEQYF,TGTGCCAGCTCACCCGGACAGGGTTCGTCCTACGAGCAGTACTTC
15,few,TRBJ2-7,TRBV7-2,TRBD2,CASSETSGRAYEQYF,TGTGCCAGCAGCGAAACTAGCGGGAGGGCCTACGAGCAGTACTTC
16,NA,TRBJ1-3,TRBV18,TRBD1,CASSPTGGAEGNTIYF,TGTGCCAGCTCACCAACAGGGGGCGCGGAAGGAAACACCATATATTTT
18,few,TRBJ2-2,TRBV5-4,TRBD2,CASSLPGTSGKLTGELFF,TGTGCCAGCAGCTTACCCGGGACTAGCGGGAAGTTAACCGGGGAGCTGTTTTTT
15,NA,TRBJ2-7,TRBV9,NA,CASSVVYEHPYEQYF,TGTGCCAGCAGCGTAGTATATGAGCACCCCTACGAGCAGTACTTC
13,NA,TRBJ2-1,TRBV7-3,TRBD2,CASSLGLNNEQFF,TGTGCCAGCAGCTTGGGACTAAACAATGAGCAGTTCTTC
16,NA,TRBJ1-5,TRBV7-2,NA,CASSLAAVYSNQPQHF,TGTGCCAGCAGCTTAGCGGCAGTATATAGCAATCAGCCCCAGCATTTT
13,NA,TRBJ1-2,TRBV6-4,NA,CASSDRQGYGYTF,TGTGCCAGCAGTGACAGGCAGGGCTATGGCTACACCTTC
15,NA,TRBJ1-4,TRBV7-8,TRBD1,CASSFGQGNNEKLFF,TGTGCCAGCAGCTTTGGACAGGGGAATAATGAAAAACTGTTTTTT
15,NA,TRBJ1-2,TRBV28,TRBD1,CASSLPTTGSNGYTF,TGTGCCAGCAGCTTACCCACGACAGGGTCGAACGGCTACACCTTC
14,once,TRBJ1-1,TRBV4-1,NA,CASSRVGANTEAFF,TGCGCCAGCAGCCGAGTGGGAGCCAACACTGAAGCTTTCTTT
14,NA,TRBJ2-5,TRBV4-2,TRBD2,CASSPGTREETQYF,TGTGCCAGCAGCCCCGGGACTAGGGAAGAGACCCAGTACTTC
17,NA,TRBJ1-1,TRBV14,TRBD1,CASSRNIEGTAGPRAFF,TGTGCCAGCAGTCGTAATATAGAAGGGACAGCAGGGCCTAGAGCTTTCTTT
17,NA,TRBJ2-3,TRBV7-6,TRBD2,CASSIWTSGGARDTQYF,TGTGCCAGCAGCATTTGGACTAGCGGGGGGGCAAGAGATACGCAGTATTTT
16,NA,TRBJ2-7,TRBV4-1,TRBD2,CASSLYGTSGYDEQYF,TGCGCCAGCAGCCTATACGGTACTAGCGGATACGACGAGCAGTACTTC
13,NA,TRBJ1-4,TRBV19,NA,CAGMDRHNEKLFF,TGTGCCGGTATGGACAGACATAATGAAAAACTGTTTTTT
15,NA,TRBJ2-1,TRBV19,TRBD2,CASSILAGLYNEQFF,TGTGCCAGTAGTATTCTAGCGGGGTTGTACAATGAGCAGTTCTTC
16,NA,TRBJ2-1,TRBV6-6,TRBD2,CASSSARTSGANEQFF,TGTGCCAGCAGTTCCGCCCGGACTAGCGGGGCAAATGAGCAGTTCTTC
16,NA,TRBJ2-3,TRBV7-2,NA,CASSLIRLTSTDTQYF,TGTGCCAGCAGCTTAATACGACTCACTAGCACAGATACGCAGTATTTT
12,once,TRBJ2-3,TRBV6-5,NA,CASSTPGGTQYF,TGTGCCAGCAGCACCCCTGGAGGTACGCAGTATTTT
13,few,TRBJ1-2,TRBV10-3,TRBD1,CAISRTGMDGYTF,TGTGCCATCAGTCGGACAGGAATGGATGGCTACACCTTC
14,once,TRBJ2-2,TRBV6-5,NA,CASTAERWTGELFF,TGTGCCAGCACGGCAGAGAGGTGGACCGGGGAGCTGTTTTTT
18,NA,TRBJ2-7,TRBV15,TRBD2,CATSRRTSGRGRVDEQYF,TGTGCCACCAGCCGTCGGACTAGCGGGAGAGGAAGGGTTGACGAGCAGTACTTC
17,NA,TRBJ2-2,TRBV29-1,NA,CSVGVRRGGLDTGELFF,TGCAGCGTTGGTGTTCGAAGGGGGGGCTTGGACACCGGGGAGCTGTTTTTT
14,few,TRBJ2-5,TRBV6-5,TRBD2,CASSERASGETQYF,TGTGCCAGCAGTGAGAGGGCTAGCGGGGAGACCCAGTACTTC
13,NA,TRBJ1-1,TRBV9,NA,CASSVVAGTEAFF,TGTGCCAGCAGCGTAGTGGCAGGGACTGAAGCTTTCTTT
15,NA,TRBJ2-7,TRBV27,TRBD2,CASRPTSGPSYEQYF,TGTGCCAGCAGGCCTACTAGCGGGCCCTCCTACGAGCAGTACTTC
14,NA,TRBJ1-4,TRBV28,NA,CASSLKGTNEKLFF,TGTGCCAGCAGTTTAAAGGGGACTAATGAAAAACTGTTTTTT
18,NA,TRBJ2-1,TRBV11-2,TRBD2,CASSLDLRSGRSYNEQFF,TGTGCCAGCAGCTTAGATCTTCGGAGCGGGAGATCCTACAATGAGCAGTTCTTC
15,NA,TRBJ2-7,TRBV7-2,TRBD2,CASSYVLAGVNEQYF,TGTGCCAGCAGCTACGTACTAGCGGGAGTCAACGAGCAGTACTTC